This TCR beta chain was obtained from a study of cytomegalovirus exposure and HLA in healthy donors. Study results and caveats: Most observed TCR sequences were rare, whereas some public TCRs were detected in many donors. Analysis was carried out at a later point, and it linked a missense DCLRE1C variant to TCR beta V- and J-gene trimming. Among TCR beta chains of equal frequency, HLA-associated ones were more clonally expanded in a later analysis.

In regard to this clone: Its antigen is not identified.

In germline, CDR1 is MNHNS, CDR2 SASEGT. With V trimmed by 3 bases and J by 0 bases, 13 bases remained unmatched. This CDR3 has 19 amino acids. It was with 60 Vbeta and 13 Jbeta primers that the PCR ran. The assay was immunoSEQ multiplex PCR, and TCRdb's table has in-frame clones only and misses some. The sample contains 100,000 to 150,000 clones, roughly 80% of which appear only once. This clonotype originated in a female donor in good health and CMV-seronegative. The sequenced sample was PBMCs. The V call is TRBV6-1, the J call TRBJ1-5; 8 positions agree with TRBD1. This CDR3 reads CASSDQGRTGITSNQPQHF. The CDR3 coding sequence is TGTGCCAGCAGTGACCAAGGCCGGACAGGGATCACTAGCAATCAGCCCCAGCATTTT.